These T cell receptor beta chains were read from a single sample in a study of control samples from healthy donors and cancer patients. Clones were sequenced by immunoSEQ multiplex PCR, and TCRdb holds only the in-frame ones, with some missing. The sample has 100,000 to 150,000 clones, roughly 90% seen once. Sequencing was carried out using blood. The receptors here all came from a man younger than 35 in good health. The CDR3 runs from the conserved cysteine through the conserved F or W. A D gene is named only where the DNA matches it firmly. Part of the rows lack a size; the others show once, few, many or a class for expanded clones.

D	size	V	J	DNA	CDR3
TRBD1	-	TRBV27	TRBJ2-7	TGTGCCAGCCAAGTCGCCGGGACAGCATCCTACGAGCAGTACTTC	CASQVAGTASYEQYF
-	-	TRBV19	TRBJ2-6	TGTGCCAGTAGTACAGATGGGTGGGGGGTCTCTGGGGCCAACGTCCTGACTTTC	CASSTDGWGVSGANVLTF
-	-	TRBV24-1	TRBJ2-7	TGTGCCACCAGTGATTTTAGGGACGAGCAGTACTTC	CATSDFRDEQYF
TRBD1	-	TRBV28	TRBJ2-7	TGTGCCAGCAGATCCGGGACAGGGGTGACCGAGCAGTACTTC	CASRSGTGVTEQYF
-	-	TRBV12-3/TRBV12-4	TRBJ1-1	TGTGCCAGCAGTCGGGGGGGCACTGAAGCTTTCTTT	CASSRGGTEAFF
-	-	TRBV6-6	TRBJ1-4	TGTGCCAGCAGTCCCCCACGGGGGGTTAGTGAAAAACTGTTTTTT	CASSPPRGVSEKLFF
TRBD2	-	TRBV28	TRBJ2-1	TGTGCCAGTCCTCGGTCTTTAGCGGGAGGGCCCTACAATGAGCAGTTCTTC	CASPRSLAGGPYNEQFF
-	-	TRBV24-1	TRBJ1-2	TGTGCCACCAGTTTCCGGGGCTACACCTTC	CATSFRGYTF
TRBD1	-	TRBV12-5	TRBJ2-7	TGTGCTAGTGGTTTGGCAATCGGGACAGCCTTGGACGAGCAGTACTTC	CASGLAIGTALDEQYF
TRBD1	-	TRBV5-4	TRBJ2-1	TGTGCCAGCAGCGCATACAGGGGGACCGACTACAATGAGCAGTTCTTC	CASSAYRGTDYNEQFF
TRBD1	-	TRBV5-1	TRBJ2-7	TGCGCCAGCAGACCGGGACAGGGCTTGGGGGAGCAGTACTTC	CASRPGQGLGEQYF
-	-	TRBV27	TRBJ1-3	TGTGCCAGCAGTTTACGGTCGGGGGGCTCGAGCTCTGGAAACACCATATATTTT	CASSLRSGGSSSGNTIYF
TRBD2	-	TRBV6-5	TRBJ2-3	TGTGCCAGCCACAGCGGGAGGGTGACAGATACGCAGTATTTT	CASHSGRVTDTQYF
-	once	TRBV18	TRBJ2-7	TGTGCCAGCTCACGAGACAGGGAGGTTTACGAGCAGTACTTC	CASSRDREVYEQYF
TRBD1	once	TRBV19	TRBJ2-4	TGTGCCACCCAGACAGGGACGAGGGACATTCAGTACTTC	CATQTGTRDIQYF
-	-	TRBV27	TRBJ2-7	TGTGCCAGCAATTCAGGGCAAGCCTACGAGCAGTACTTC	CASNSGQAYEQYF
-	-	TRBV10-2	TRBJ2-6	TGCGCCAGCAGTGAGTCAGGGGGCTCTGGGGCCAACGTCCTGACTTTC	CASSESGGSGANVLTF
-	-	TRBV11-2	TRBJ2-5	TGTGCCAGCAGCTTAGATCCCGTGACGTGGGGGCAAGAGACCCAGTACTTC	CASSLDPVTWGQETQYF
-	-	TRBV4-1	TRBJ2-7	TGCGCCAGCAGCCAAGTGGGCTCCTACGAGCAGTACTTC	CASSQVGSYEQYF
-	-	TRBV18	TRBJ2-1	TGTGCCAGCTCACCTATTCAGTTTAATGAGCAGTTCTTC	CASSPIQFNEQFF
TRBD2	-	TRBV5-1	TRBJ2-1	TGCGCCAGCAGCTCCGGGGGACTAGCGGGAAGTAATGAGCAGTTCTTC	CASSSGGLAGSNEQFF
-	-	TRBV28	TRBJ1-5	TGTGCCAGCACTGGGGGAGCGTTGGGCAATCAGCCCCAGCATTTT	CASTGGALGNQPQHF
-	-	TRBV15	TRBJ1-4	TGTGCCACCAGCAGAGGAATTGGACATGCGGATGAAAAACTGTTTTTT	CATSRGIGHADEKLFF